This T cell receptor (beta chain) was retrieved from a study of cytomegalovirus exposure and HLA in healthy donors. Between the trimmed V and J ends, which lost 2 bases and 4 bases, there was a span of 9 bases. The CDR3 is made up of 13 amino acids. Germline CDR1 reads SGHTA; CDR2 reads FQGNSA. In the PCR, 60 Vbeta and 13 Jbeta primers were used. Here immunoSEQ multiplex PCR was the method, and the copy in TCRdb shows in-frame clones only, minus some. The sample shows fewer than 70,000 clones, about four fifths of them seen only once. A word on this clone: The antigen is not known.

Findings and caveats of the study: V- and J-gene trimming of TCR beta was linked (in a later analysis) to a missense DCLRE1C variant. Later analysis reportedly placed an Asian-associated ancestry cluster below the approximately 730-donor mean in N-insertions.

Sequenced sample: PBMCs. The receptor was isolated from a man aged 35 to 55 in good health and CMV-seronegative. The chain employs TRBV7-2 and TRBJ2-7; D ambiguous. CDR3 in amino acids: CASSLMAWYEQYF. The CDR3 DNA reads TGTGCCAGCAGCTTAATGGCCTGGTACGAGCAGTACTTC.